The 26 T cell receptor beta chains listed next were all sequenced from one sample in a study of identical twins (TCRdb year 2016). The method was 5' RACE. TCRdb shows the sequencer as Illumina HiSeq 2000. Clones were called with MiXCR by TCRdb after fastp trimmed the public reads at Q25, and only in-frame beta chains were retained. Rows with one shared CDR3 protein collapse into an entry with the most common genes and DNA. This sample is represented by around 480,000 distinct CDR3 sequences; 14% of them were singletons. The top ten clones comprise approximately 1% of the sample. The sample was also linked to a second study, of yellow fever vaccine responses in identical twins.

The material sequenced was CD4+ T cells sorted from blood. The source of these receptors is a woman aged 18-30 years in good health.

On this clonotype: Germline and junction disagree at one end, which may indicate a read error. The chain couples TRBV11-1 to TRBJ2-6; TRBD1 matches at 7 bases. Germline V CDR1 and CDR2: SGHAT, FQDESV (reference sequence). The CDR3 sequence is 19 residues long. In nucleotides, the CDR3 is TGTGCCAGCAGCTATCTGGCACCGGGACAGTACTCTGAGGCCAACGTCCTGACTTTC. Translated, it gives CASSYLAPGQYSEANVLTF.

V is TRBV19 and J is TRBJ1-5, with a possible D match to TRBD1 (5 bases). The V gene lost 7 bases and the J gene lost 6 bases, with 10 bases spanning the gap. CDR3 size: 12 residues. Looked up from germline, CDR1 is LNHDA and CDR2 is SQIVND (reference sequence). CDR3 region: CASNRGTQPQHF. The CDR3 coding sequence is TGTGCCAGTAATCGGGGGACTCAGCCCCAGCATTTT. The full variable domain, completed using reference TRBV19 and TRBJ1-5, is DGGITQSPKYLFRKEGQNVTLSCEQNLNHDAMYWYRQDPGQGLRLIYYSQIVNDFQKGDIAEGYSVSREKKESFPLTVTSAQKNPTAFYLCASNRGTQPQHFGDGTRLSIL.

The chain links TRBV5-8 to TRBJ1-1; no clear D gene. This CDR3 is built from 14 residues. CDR1 is SGHTS, CDR2 YDEGEE, per germline. With 4 bases removed from V and 2 bases from J, the gap between germline ends came to 12 bases. This CDR3 reads CASSTDTINTEAFF. The CDR3 DNA reads as TGTGCCAGCAGCACAGACACCATAAACACTGAAGCTTTCTTT.

The chain combines TRBV30 with TRBJ2-3; 7 bases are shared with TRBD2. The CDR3 consists of 14 residues. The germline V gene has CDR1 GTSNPN and CDR2 SVGIG (reference sequence). V was pared by 3 bases and J by 0 bases, with 3 bases of the junction left unmatched. CDR3 bases: TGTGCCTGGAGACCAGCGGGGAGCACAGATACGCAGTATTTT. It codes for CAWRPAGSTDTQYF.

Only a few counts were recorded for this clonotype. The chain combines TRBV7-9 with TRBJ2-3; D possibly corresponds to TRBD2 (6 bases). The CDR3 is 16 residues long. The germline gives CDR1 SEHNR, CDR2 FQNEAQ (reference sequence). Trimming cost V 2 bases and J 0 bases, with 12 bases left between them. DNA of the CDR3: TGTGCCAGCAGCTTATTGGCGGGATTGAGCACAGATACGCAGTATTTT. It specifies CASSLLAGLSTDTQYF.

This sequence joins TRBV15 and TRBJ2-3; D might be TRBD2 (5 bases). This CDR3 has 14 residues. The V end lost 5 bases, the J end lost 5 bases, and 14 bases lay between the germline ends. CDR1 and CDR2 from the germline V gene are LNHNV and YYDKDF (reference sequence). CDR3 sequence reads: CATSGRLTGDTQYF. In DNA form, the CDR3 reads TGTGCCACCAGCGGAAGACTAACGGGAGATACGCAGTATTTT.

CDR3 amino acids: CASSWKSNTEAFF. The DNA of the CDR3 is TGTGCCAGCAGCTGGAAGTCTAACACTGAAGCTTTCTTT. The gene calls are TRBV7-2 and TRBJ1-1, with D hard to call. V was trimmed by 4 bases and J by 2 bases, leaving 8 bases between them. Germline CDR1 reads SGHTA; CDR2 reads FQGNSA. CDR3 length equals 13 residues.

This rearrangement joins TRBV20-1 to TRBJ2-7; 10 positions match TRBD2. V dropped 0 bases and J dropped 3; count of bases not matched to a gene: 8. The CDR3 spans 16 residues. Looked up from germline, CDR1 is DFQATT and CDR2 is SNEGSKA (reference sequence). CDR3 amino acids: CSARDRVAGGLYEQYF. The CDR3 nucleotides are TGCAGTGCTAGAGATCGTGTAGCGGGGGGCCTCTACGAGCAGTACTTC.

The chain recombines TRBV6-2 or TRBV6-3 with TRBJ2-1; D not certain. V was trimmed by 4 bases and J by 12 bases, leaving 16 bases between them. Germline CDR1 reads MNHEY; CDR2 reads SVGEGT. This CDR3 is built from 13 residues. The CDR3 DNA sequence: TGTGCCAGCAGTTCCTCTTTAGCCGTTGGGCAGTTCTTC. Its translation: CASSSSLAVGQFF.

This clonotype was detected ten times or more. J is TRBJ2-7 and V is TRBV27; 12 nucleotides align to TRBD1. Germline loops: CDR1 MNHEY, CDR2 SMNVEV (reference sequence). The V gene end was trimmed by 4 bases and the J gene end by 4 bases; junction bases not matched to a gene: 5. This CDR3 has 15 amino acids. The CDR3 coding sequence is TGTGCCAGCAGTTCCCCGGGACAGGGGGCTTACGAGCAGTACTTC. Translating it yields CASSSPGQGAYEQYF.

V usage is TRBV29-1 and J usage is TRBJ2-1, with D possibly TRBD2 on 6 matching bases. The CDR3 extends over 13 amino acids. CDR1 and CDR2 from the germline V gene are SQVTM and ANQGSEA. Trimming left V 4 bases short and J 7 bases short, with 14 bases between. The CDR3 DNA is TGCAGCGTTGGACTAGTCGTGCGGAATGAGCAGTTCTTC. Translation: CSVGLVVRNEQFF.

This clonotype was detected a few times. CDR3 sequence (DNA): TGCAGTGCGACCAGGACTAGCGGGGGAAGTGGGGAGACCCAGTACTTC. Its protein product is CSATRTSGGSGETQYF. The chain is built from TRBV20-1 and TRBJ2-5, with 13 nucleotides matching TRBD2. This CDR3 spans 16 amino acids. V shed 6 bases, J shed 5 bases, and the junction held 12 bases outside the gene matches. Germline V gene sequence: CDR1 DFQATT, CDR2 SNEGSKA (reference sequence).

This clonotype was detected only a few times. The gene calls are TRBV12-3 or TRBV12-4 and TRBJ2-5, with D maybe TRBD1 (6 bases). Trimming took 1 base from V and 4 from J, leaving 13 bases between them. This CDR3 comprises 15 residues. The CDR3 DNA sequence: TGTGCCAGCAGTTTAGAGTCCAGGGGTGGAGAGACCCAGTACTTC. This codes for CASSLESRGGETQYF.

This clonotype has at least ten counts. The gene calls are TRBV5-1 and TRBJ2-7; D remains unclear. V dropped 4 bases and J dropped 3 bases, with 11 bases sitting between them. Germline values: CDR1 SGHRS, CDR2 YFSETQ. The CDR3 contains 13 residues. The CDR3 protein is CASSRKDGYEQYF. The CDR3 region has the DNA TGCGCCAGCAGCCGAAAGGACGGCTACGAGCAGTACTTC.

This clonotype was picked up a small number of times. V is TRBV9 and J is TRBJ2-3; the D is unclear. The CDR3 loop spans 14 amino acids. Germline CDR1 SGDLS, CDR2 YYNGEE. V was pared by 1 base and J by 4 bases, with 10 bases between. The chain's CDR3 is CASSVKRWADTQYF. In DNA, the CDR3 is TGTGCCAGCAGCGTAAAGAGGTGGGCAGATACGCAGTATTTT.

This clonotype was detected a few times. The chain joins TRBV5-1 to TRBJ2-4; D possibly corresponds to TRBD2 (7 bases). The length of the CDR3 is 15 residues. Trimming took 1 base from V and 6 from J, leaving 14 bases between them. CDR1 is SGHRS, CDR2 YFSETQ, per germline. The CDR3 loop is CASSLSGAGVNIQYF. CDR3 nucleotides: TGCGCCAGCAGCTTGTCGGGGGCGGGAGTAAACATTCAGTACTTC.

This clonotype was counted only a few times. The chain couples TRBV10-3 to TRBJ2-5; D possibly corresponds to TRBD2 (7 bases). V was shortened by 9 bases and J by 5 bases, with 16 bases between the two germline ends. The length of the CDR3 is 13 residues. Germline CDR1 is ENHRY and CDR2 is SYGVKD. As DNA, the CDR3 is TGTGCCATATCGGGGGGCGGGGAGGAGACCCAGTACTTC. Translation: CAISGGGEETQYF.

This clonotype has more than one count but fewer than ten. V usage is TRBV7-3 and J usage is TRBJ2-4; 7 bases fit TRBD2. CDR1 SGHTA and CDR2 FQGTGA come from the germline V gene. The CDR3 spans 13 residues. The V and J ends lost 3 bases and 7 bases, in that order; junction bases with no gene match: 3. CDR3 amino acids: CASSLGGRNIQYF. The CDR3 DNA reads TGTGCCAGCAGCTTGGGAGGGCGCAACATTCAGTACTTC. The variable domain in full, completed from reference TRBV7-3 and TRBJ2-4, reads GAGVSQTPSNKVTEKGKYVELRCDPISGHTALYWYRQSLGQGPEFLIYFQGTGAADDSGLPNDRFFAVRPEGSVSTLKIQRTERGDSAVYLCASSLGGRNIQYFGAGTRLSVL.

This clonotype has ten or more counts. The V call is TRBV5-1, the J call TRBJ2-1, with a possible D match to TRBD2 (5 bases). Trimming left V 4 bases short and J 9 bases short, with 8 bases between. Germline V gene lookup returns CDR1 SGHRS and CDR2 YFSETQ. CDR3 size: 11 residues. The CDR3 spells CASSEGGEQFF. The DNA of the CDR3 is TGCGCCAGCAGCGAGGGTGGTGAGCAGTTCTTC.

The sample holds many counts of this clonotype. This rearrangement joins TRBV29-1 to TRBJ1-1; D uncertain. Trimming removed 6 bases at V and 1 base at J, with 6 bases between. CDR1 and CDR2 from the germline V gene are SQVTM and ANQGSEA. This CDR3 is built from 11 residues. CDR3 protein: CSVVENTEAFF. For the CDR3, the DNA is TGCAGCGTCGTGGAGAACACTGAAGCTTTCTTT.

The chain uses TRBV12-3 or TRBV12-4 and TRBJ2-1; TRBD2 matches 13 bases. Losses at the gene ends were 0 bases for V and 6 bases for J; bases not matched to a gene: 17. The CDR3 has 21 amino acids. The CDR3 here is CASSLAGRQGTSGGAPNEQFF. DNA of the CDR3: TGTGCCAGCAGTTTAGCGGGTAGACAGGGAACTAGCGGGGGGGCCCCCAATGAGCAGTTCTTC.

The rearrangement uses TRBV6-5 and TRBJ2-7; no clear D. CDR1 and CDR2 from the germline V gene are MNHEY and SVGAGI. This CDR3 has 14 amino acids. V gave up 2 bases and J gave up 0 bases, with 8 bases separating them. The CDR3 reads CASSYGRISYEQYF. CDR3 sequence (DNA): TGTGCCAGCAGTTACGGCAGGATCTCCTACGAGCAGTACTTC.

This clonotype was counted only a few times. The CDR3 DNA reads TGTGCCAGCAGGAACCCGGGACAGGTGATGAATGAGCAGTTCTTC. It specifies CASRNPGQVMNEQFF. This rearrangement joins TRBV12-3 or TRBV12-4 to TRBJ2-1; 8 bases map to TRBD1. V was clipped by 6 bases and J by 7 bases; unmatched bases: 11. The CDR3 sequence is 15 residues long.

This clonotype was seen ten or more times. This chain joins TRBV18 and TRBJ2-5; D gene unclear. Germline loops: CDR1 KGHSH, CDR2 LQKENI. The V end lost 2 bases, the J end lost 5 bases, and 3 bases lay between the germline ends. This CDR3 region has 11 residues. CDR3 nucleotide sequence: TGTGCCAGCTCACCAATGGAGACCCAGTACTTC. This translates into CASSPMETQYF.

The sample holds many counts of this clonotype. CDR3 in DNA: TGCAGCGTTAGCACAGATACGCAGTATTTT. It codes for CSVSTDTQYF. The genes are TRBV29-1 and TRBJ2-3, with D unclear. Germline values: CDR1 SQVTM, CDR2 ANQGSEA. The V and J ends lost 5 bases and 0 bases respectively, with 0 bases between them. The length of the CDR3 is 10 residues.

The table lists this clonotype with a few counts. The genes are TRBV20-1 and TRBJ2-3, with a possible D match to TRBD1 (5 bases). This CDR3 has 14 amino acids. The V end lost 2 bases, the J end lost 4 bases, and 13 bases lay between the germline ends. Germline V gene sequence: CDR1 DFQATT, CDR2 SNEGSKA (reference sequence). CDR3 residues: CSARTAGKSDTQYF. The DNA of the CDR3 is TGCAGTGCTAGAACCGCAGGGAAATCAGATACGCAGTATTTT.